A selection of T cell receptor beta chains follows, all from one sample in a study of CD8+ T cells in alopecia areata. Profiling relied on immunoSEQ multiplex PCR, and the TCRdb table lists in-frame clones only, not all of them. The sample has about 200,000 clones, roughly 60% seen once. The specimen comprised CD4+ T cells sorted from blood, sampled at week 24, from a patient treated with tofacitinib. The receptor source for this set is a human donor with alopecia areata. Each CDR3 is given with its conserved first and last residue. The D gene is left open where the match is weak. Only some rows state a clone size, as once, few, many or a class for expanded clones.

j_call: TRBJ2-3; v_call: TRBV4-1; d_call: NA; clone_size: few; cdr3_aa: CASSQQGTDTQYF; cdr3_nt: TGCGCCAGCAGCCAACAGGGTACAGATACGCAGTATTTT
j_call: TRBJ1-4; v_call: TRBV9; d_call: NA; clone_size: few; cdr3_aa: CASSVGDRFNEKLFF; cdr3_nt: TGTGCCAGCAGCGTAGGCGACAGATTCAATGAAAAACTGTTTTTT
j_call: TRBJ1-2; v_call: TRBV4-3; d_call: TRBD1; clone_size: few; cdr3_aa: CASSQEGQGGYTF; cdr3_nt: TGCGCCAGCAGCCAAGAAGGACAGGGTGGCTACACCTTC
j_call: TRBJ1-1; v_call: TRBV29-1; d_call: NA; clone_size: NA; cdr3_aa: CSVVTVSLPNTEAFF; cdr3_nt: TGCAGCGTTGTAACGGTTTCCTTGCCGAACACTGAAGCTTTCTTT
j_call: TRBJ2-7; v_call: TRBV30; d_call: NA; clone_size: NA; cdr3_aa: CACLDSSYEQYF; cdr3_nt: TGTGCCTGTTTGGACAGCTCCTACGAGCAGTACTTC
j_call: TRBJ1-3; v_call: TRBV30; d_call: TRBD1; clone_size: NA; cdr3_aa: CACGAGTGFGNTIYF; cdr3_nt: TGTGCCTGCGGGGCCGGGACAGGGTTTGGAAACACCATATATTTT
j_call: TRBJ1-6; v_call: TRBV25-1; d_call: NA; clone_size: NA; cdr3_aa: CASSSHRAGNSPLHF; cdr3_nt: TGTGCCAGCTCCTCCCACAGGGCGGGTAATTCACCCCTCCACTTT
j_call: TRBJ1-2; v_call: TRBV7-2; d_call: NA; clone_size: NA; cdr3_aa: CASSPQGNYGYTF; cdr3_nt: TGTGCCAGCAGCCCCCAGGGGAACTATGGCTACACCTTC
j_call: TRBJ2-2; v_call: TRBV25-1; d_call: NA; clone_size: NA; cdr3_aa: CASSELPGTTTGELFF; cdr3_nt: TGTGCCAGCAGTGAATTACCCGGGACCACCACCGGGGAGCTGTTTTTT
j_call: TRBJ1-1; v_call: TRBV29-1; d_call: NA; clone_size: NA; cdr3_aa: CSVEVNTNTEAFF; cdr3_nt: TGCAGCGTTGAAGTAAACACCAACACTGAAGCTTTCTTT
j_call: TRBJ2-7; v_call: TRBV7-2; d_call: NA; clone_size: NA; cdr3_aa: CASRRTGTYEQYF; cdr3_nt: TGTGCCAGCAGGCGGACGGGAACCTACGAGCAGTACTTC
j_call: TRBJ1-1; v_call: TRBV15; d_call: NA; clone_size: NA; cdr3_aa: CASTGRGNTEAFF; cdr3_nt: TGTGCCTCAACAGGGCGTGGGAACACTGAAGCTTTCTTT
j_call: TRBJ1-1; v_call: TRBV9; d_call: NA; clone_size: few; cdr3_aa: CASSVELRKSTEAFF; cdr3_nt: TGTGCCAGCAGCGTAGAATTGAGGAAGAGCACTGAAGCTTTCTTT
j_call: TRBJ1-2; v_call: TRBV6-5; d_call: NA; clone_size: NA; cdr3_aa: CASRGKGGYTF; cdr3_nt: TGTGCCAGCAGGGGGAAGGGGGGCTACACCTTC
j_call: TRBJ2-7; v_call: TRBV29-1; d_call: NA; clone_size: NA; cdr3_aa: CSVEQFSEQYF; cdr3_nt: TGCAGCGTTGAACAATTTTCCGAGCAGTACTTC
j_call: TRBJ1-1; v_call: TRBV29-1; d_call: NA; clone_size: few; cdr3_aa: CSVEGTGNTEAFF; cdr3_nt: TGCAGCGTTGAAGGGACTGGGAACACTGAAGCTTTCTTT